This T cell receptor beta chain was recorded in a study of CD8+ T cells in alopecia areata. Worth noting for this clone: Its antigen is currently unknown.

Sequencing templates came from extracted RNA that was reverse transcribed into cDNA. Here immunoSEQ multiplex PCR was the method, and the copy in TCRdb shows in-frame clones only, minus some. Here the sample spans about 120,000 clones, about 60% being singletons. Findings of the study overall: Sharing of TCR sequences between patients (possibly for HLA-related reasons) was less clear than in mice. Lesional scalp, especially alopecia totalis/universalis, showed higher clonality than normal scalp.

The researchers isolated CD4+ and CD8+ T cells from PBMCs by sorting. This CDR3 comprises 14 residues. Germline V gives CDR1 SGHAT, CDR2 FQNNGV. V was trimmed by 5 bases and J by 6 bases, leaving 14 bases between them. The specimen was CD4+ T cells sorted from blood. The chain couples TRBV11-2 to TRBJ2-1; D may correspond to TRBD1 or TRBD2 (5 bases each). This sequence originates from a human donor in good health. CDR3 sequence reads: CASSPRFGANEQFF. As DNA, the CDR3 is TGTGCCAGCAGCCCGCGTTTCGGGGCCAATGAGCAGTTCTTC.